This T cell receptor (beta chain) was profiled in a study of T cell repertoires in cytomegalovirus infection. This clonotype was detected only a few times. Its target is unknown. Findings and caveats of the study: The study found HLA-C-restricted CMV-specific TCR beta clonotypes dominating the ex vivo response.

MiXCR, applied by TCRdb to the reads, yields one record per CDR3 protein. The sample has around 490,000 distinct CDR3 sequences, less than 30% seen once. The sequence was obtained from a human donor in good health (CMV status not recorded). Some clones in this sample may be carry-over from other donors' samples. The sample taken for sequencing was PBMCs.

The CDR3 reads CASSQAPQAGFESYIQYF. DNA of the CDR3: TGCGCCAGCAGCCAAGCCCCCCAAGCGGGATTCGAGTCGTACATTCAGTACTTC. The chain recombines TRBV4-1 with TRBJ2-4; 7 nucleotides line up with TRBD2. J lost 8 bases, V lost 1 base, and 17 bases had no gene match. CDR3 length equals 18 residues. Germline V lookup: CDR1 MGHRA, CDR2 YSYEKL.